This record looks at one TCR beta chain sequence and its context. Its antigen is undetermined. V lost 6 bases, J lost 5 bases, and 13 bases lay in between. The CDR3 has 13 residues. Germline-derived CDR1 and CDR2 are SNHLY and FYNNEI. Likely unrecorded immune exposures existed in these nominally healthy donors. The sample originates from a study of cytomegalovirus exposure and HLA in healthy donors. Study findings and constraints: It was reported that the classifier diagnosed cytomegalovirus status with high specificity and sensitivity in both the original and validation cohorts.

PCR involved 60 Vbeta and 13 Jbeta primers. Using immunoSEQ multiplex PCR, the repertoire was profiled, and TCRdb retains in-frame clones only, with some absent. The data contain about 100,000 clones, roughly 75% of them singletons. This clonotype was sampled from an older woman in good health and CMV-seronegative. Material: PBMCs. The genes are TRBV2 and TRBJ2-5; the D gene is possibly TRBD1 (5 bases). This chain's CDR3 is CASSAGIGETQYF. The DNA for the CDR3 is TGTGCCAGCAGCGCAGGGATCGGCGAGACCCAGTACTTC.